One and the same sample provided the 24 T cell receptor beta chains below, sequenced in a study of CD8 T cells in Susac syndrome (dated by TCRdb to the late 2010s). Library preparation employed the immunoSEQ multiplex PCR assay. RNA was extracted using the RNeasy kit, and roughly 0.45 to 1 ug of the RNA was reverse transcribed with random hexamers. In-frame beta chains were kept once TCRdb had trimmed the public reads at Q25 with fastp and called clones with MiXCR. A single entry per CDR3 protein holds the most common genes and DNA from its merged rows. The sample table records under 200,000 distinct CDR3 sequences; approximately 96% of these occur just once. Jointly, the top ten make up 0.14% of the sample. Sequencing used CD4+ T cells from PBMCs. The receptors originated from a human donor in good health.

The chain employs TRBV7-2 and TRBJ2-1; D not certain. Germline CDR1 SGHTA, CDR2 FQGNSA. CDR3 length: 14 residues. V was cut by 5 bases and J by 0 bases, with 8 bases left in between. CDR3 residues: CASSPGASYNEQFF. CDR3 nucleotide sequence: TGTGCCAGCAGCCCAGGAGCCTCCTACAATGAGCAGTTCTTC.

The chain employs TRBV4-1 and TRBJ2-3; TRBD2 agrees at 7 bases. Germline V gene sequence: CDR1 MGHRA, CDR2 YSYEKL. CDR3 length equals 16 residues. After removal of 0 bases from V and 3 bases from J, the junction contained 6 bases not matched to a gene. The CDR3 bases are TGCGCCAGCAGCCAAGATCACCGGGGAGGGACAGATACGCAGTATTTT. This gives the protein CASSQDHRGGTDTQYF.

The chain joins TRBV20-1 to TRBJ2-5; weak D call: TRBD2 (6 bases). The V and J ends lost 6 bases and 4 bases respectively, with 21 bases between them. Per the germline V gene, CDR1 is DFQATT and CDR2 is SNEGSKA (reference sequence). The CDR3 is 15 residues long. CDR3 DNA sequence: TGCAGTGCGTACACCATCACTAGGGGAGGAGAGACCCAGTACTTC. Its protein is CSAYTITRGGETQYF.

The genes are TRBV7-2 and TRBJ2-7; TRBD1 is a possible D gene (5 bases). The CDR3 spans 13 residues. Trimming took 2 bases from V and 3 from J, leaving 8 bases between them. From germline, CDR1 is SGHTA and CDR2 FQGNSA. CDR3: CASSLPGIYEQYF. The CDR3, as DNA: TGTGCCAGCAGCTTACCAGGGATCTACGAGCAGTACTTC.

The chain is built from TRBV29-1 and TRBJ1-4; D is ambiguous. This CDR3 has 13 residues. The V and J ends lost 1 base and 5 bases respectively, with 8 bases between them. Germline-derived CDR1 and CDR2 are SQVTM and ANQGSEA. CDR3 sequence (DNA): TGCAGCGTTGAAGGGATTCCGAATGAAAAACTGTTTTTT. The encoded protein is CSVEGIPNEKLFF.

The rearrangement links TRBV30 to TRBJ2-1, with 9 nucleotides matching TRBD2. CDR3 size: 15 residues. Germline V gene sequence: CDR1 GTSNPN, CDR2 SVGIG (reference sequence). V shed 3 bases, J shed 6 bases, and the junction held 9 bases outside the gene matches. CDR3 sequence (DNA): TGTGCCTGGAGACCGGCGGGGGGGCGGGTCAATGAGCAGTTCTTC. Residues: CAWRPAGGRVNEQFF.

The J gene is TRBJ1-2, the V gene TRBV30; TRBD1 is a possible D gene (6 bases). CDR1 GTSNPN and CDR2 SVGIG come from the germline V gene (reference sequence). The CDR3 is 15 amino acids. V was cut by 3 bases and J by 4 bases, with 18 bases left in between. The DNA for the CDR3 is TGTGCCTGGAGCGCCGGGATGGCAGGGGCCTATGGCTACACCTTC. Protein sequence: CAWSAGMAGAYGYTF.

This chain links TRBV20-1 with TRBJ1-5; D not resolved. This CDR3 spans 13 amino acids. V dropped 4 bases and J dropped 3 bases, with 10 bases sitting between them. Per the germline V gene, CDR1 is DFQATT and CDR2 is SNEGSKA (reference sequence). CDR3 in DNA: TGCAGTGCTAAAAGGCAGAACAATCAGCCCCAGCATTTT. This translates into CSAKRQNNQPQHF.

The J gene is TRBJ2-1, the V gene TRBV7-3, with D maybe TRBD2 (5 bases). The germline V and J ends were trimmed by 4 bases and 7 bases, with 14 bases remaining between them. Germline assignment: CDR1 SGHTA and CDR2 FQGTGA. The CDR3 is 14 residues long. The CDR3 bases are TGTGCCAGCAGCTCCGAAAGAACTAGGAATGAGCAGTTCTTC. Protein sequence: CASSSERTRNEQFF.

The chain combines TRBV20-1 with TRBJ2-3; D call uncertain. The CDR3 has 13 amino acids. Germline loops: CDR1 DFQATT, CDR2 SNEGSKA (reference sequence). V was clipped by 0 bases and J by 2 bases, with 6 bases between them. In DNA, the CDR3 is TGCAGTGCTAGAGAAGGATTCACAGATACGCAGTATTTT. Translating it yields CSAREGFTDTQYF.

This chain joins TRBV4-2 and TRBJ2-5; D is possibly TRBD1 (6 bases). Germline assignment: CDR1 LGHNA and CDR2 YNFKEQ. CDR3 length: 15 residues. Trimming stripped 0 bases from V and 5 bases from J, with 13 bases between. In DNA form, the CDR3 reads TGTGCCAGCAGCCAAGATTTCAGGCAGGGGGAGACCCAGTACTTC. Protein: CASSQDFRQGETQYF.

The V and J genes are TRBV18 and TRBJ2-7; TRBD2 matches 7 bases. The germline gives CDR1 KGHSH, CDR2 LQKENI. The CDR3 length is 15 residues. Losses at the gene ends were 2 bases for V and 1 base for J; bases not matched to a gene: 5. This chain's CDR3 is CASSPAWGGSYEQYF. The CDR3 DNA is TGTGCCAGCTCACCAGCGTGGGGGGGTTCCTACGAGCAGTACTTC. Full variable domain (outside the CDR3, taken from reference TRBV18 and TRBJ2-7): NAGVMQNPRHLVRRRGQEARLRCSPMKGHSHVYWYRQLPEEGLKFMVYLQKENIIDESGMPKERFSAEFPKEGPSILRIQQVVRGDSAAYFCASSPAWGGSYEQYFGPGTRLTVT.

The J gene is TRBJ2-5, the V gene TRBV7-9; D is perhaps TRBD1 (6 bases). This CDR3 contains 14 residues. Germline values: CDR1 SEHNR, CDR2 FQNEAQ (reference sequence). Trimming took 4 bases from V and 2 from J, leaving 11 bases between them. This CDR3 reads CASSSGQSQETQYF. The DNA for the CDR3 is TGTGCCAGCAGCTCCGGACAGTCTCAAGAGACCCAGTACTTC.

The CDR3 sequence: CASSTRTGWEQYF. The CDR3 DNA sequence: TGTGCCAGCAGCACCCGGACAGGGTGGGAGCAGTACTTC. V and J are TRBV7-2 and TRBJ2-7; TRBD1 agrees at 8 bases. Trimming at V came to 5 bases and at J to 7 bases, leaving 7 bases not matched to a gene. Looked up from germline, CDR1 is SGHTA and CDR2 is FQGNSA. The CDR3 consists of 13 residues.

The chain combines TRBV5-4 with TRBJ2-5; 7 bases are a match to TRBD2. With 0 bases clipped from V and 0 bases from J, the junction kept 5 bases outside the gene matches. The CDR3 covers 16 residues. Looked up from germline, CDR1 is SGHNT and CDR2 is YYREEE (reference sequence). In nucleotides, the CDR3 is TGTGCCAGCAGCTTGGCCCTGCTAGCGGACCAAGAGACCCAGTACTTC. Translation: CASSLALLADQETQYF.

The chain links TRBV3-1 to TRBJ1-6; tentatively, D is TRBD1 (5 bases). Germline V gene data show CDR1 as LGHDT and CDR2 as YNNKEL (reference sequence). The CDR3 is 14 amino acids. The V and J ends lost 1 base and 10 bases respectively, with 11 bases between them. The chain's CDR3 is CASSQAGLDSPLHF. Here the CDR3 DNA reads TGTGCCAGCAGCCAAGCGGGGCTTGACTCACCCCTCCACTTT.

The CDR3 DNA is TGTGCCAGCAGGCTACCCGGGACTCTGGGCTACACCTTC. Translation: CASRLPGTLGYTF. V is TRBV6-5 and J is TRBJ1-2, with a possible D match to TRBD1 (5 bases). CDR3 size: 13 residues. Germline lookup yields CDR1 MNHEY and CDR2 SVGAGI. V was shortened by 6 bases and J by 8 bases, with 16 bases between the two germline ends.

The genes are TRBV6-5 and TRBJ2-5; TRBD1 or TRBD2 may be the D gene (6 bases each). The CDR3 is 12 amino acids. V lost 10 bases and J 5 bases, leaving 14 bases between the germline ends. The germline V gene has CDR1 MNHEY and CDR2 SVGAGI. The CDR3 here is CATAQGGETQYF. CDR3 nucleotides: TGTGCCACCGCACAGGGAGGCGAGACCCAGTACTTC.

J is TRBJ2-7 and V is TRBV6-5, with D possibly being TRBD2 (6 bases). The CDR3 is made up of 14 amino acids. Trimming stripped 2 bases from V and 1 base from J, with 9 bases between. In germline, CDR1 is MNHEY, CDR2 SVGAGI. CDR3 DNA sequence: TGTGCCAGCAGTTACCTGCGGGGTTCCTACGAGCAGTACTTC. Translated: CASSYLRGSYEQYF.

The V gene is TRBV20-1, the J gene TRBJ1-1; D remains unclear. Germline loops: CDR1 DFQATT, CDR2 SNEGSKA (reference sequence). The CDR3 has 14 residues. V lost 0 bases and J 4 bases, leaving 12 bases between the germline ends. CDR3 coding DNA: TGCAGTGCTAGAGACAACACCGGCGGCACTGAAGCTTTCTTT. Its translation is CSARDNTGGTEAFF.

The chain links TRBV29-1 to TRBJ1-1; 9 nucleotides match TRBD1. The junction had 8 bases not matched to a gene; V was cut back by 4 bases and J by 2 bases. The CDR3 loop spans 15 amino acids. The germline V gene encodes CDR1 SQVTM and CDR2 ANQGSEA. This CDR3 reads CSVGDPGQGNTEAFF. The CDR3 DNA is TGCAGCGTTGGGGATCCGGGACAGGGTAACACTGAAGCTTTCTTT.

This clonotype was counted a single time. CDR3 sequence (DNA): TGTGCCAGCAGCATTGCCCAGCTCAATGAAAAACTGTTTTTT. It is translated as CASSIAQLNEKLFF. This chain connects TRBV13 to TRBJ1-4; D is unclear. Germline CDR1 PRHDT, CDR2 FYEKMQ (reference sequence). V was clipped by 5 bases and J by 5 bases, with 12 bases between them. CDR3 length: 14 residues.

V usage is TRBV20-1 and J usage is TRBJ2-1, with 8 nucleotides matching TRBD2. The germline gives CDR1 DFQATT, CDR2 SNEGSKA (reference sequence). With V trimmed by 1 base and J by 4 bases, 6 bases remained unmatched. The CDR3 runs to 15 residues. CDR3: CSARGTSGKYNEQFF. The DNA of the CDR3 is TGCAGTGCTAGAGGTACTAGCGGAAAATACAATGAGCAGTTCTTC.

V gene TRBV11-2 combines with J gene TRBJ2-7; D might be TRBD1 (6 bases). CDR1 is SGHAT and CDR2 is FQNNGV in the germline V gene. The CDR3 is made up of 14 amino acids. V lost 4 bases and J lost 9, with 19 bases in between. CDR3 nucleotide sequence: TGTGCCAGCAGCTCCCCCTTTAGAACGACAGGGCAGTACTTC. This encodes CASSSPFRTTGQYF.